One and the same sample provided the 18 T cell receptor beta chains below, sequenced in a study of shared clonotypes between healthy human individuals. TCRdb's table, derived via immunoSEQ multiplex PCR, lists solely in-frame clones and lacks some. The table lists about 2.4 million clones, over 85% of them singletons. The sequenced sample was naive CD4+ T cells from PBMCs. Subset noted: CD45RA+ positively selected. The source is a man aged 18 to 35 in good health. Some clones in this sample may be carry-over from other donors' samples.

Only one count was recorded for this clone. The V call is TRBV18, the J call TRBJ2-7, with TRBD1 matching over 7 bases. The V and J ends lost 8 bases and 3 bases, in that order; junction bases with no gene match: 13. In germline, CDR1 is KGHSH, CDR2 LQKENI. CDR3 length equals 15 residues. The CDR3 DNA sequence: TGTGCCAGCCCGAATAACAGGGGAAAGGACTACGAGCAGTACTTC. This encodes CASPNNRGKDYEQYF.

This clone was seen just once. The V call is TRBV5-1, the J call TRBJ2-1, with TRBD2 matching over 9 bases. The CDR3 consists of 17 residues. Unmatched junction bases numbered 11, after V lost 0 bases and J lost 7 bases. Germline assignment: CDR1 SGHRS and CDR2 YFSETQ. CDR3 sequence reads: CASSLAVVAGVVNEQFF. CDR3 nucleotides: TGCGCCAGCAGCTTGGCCGTGGTAGCGGGAGTCGTGAATGAGCAGTTCTTC.

This clone was counted once. This chain links TRBV11-2 with TRBJ1-1; 7 bases align to TRBD1. Germline V gene lookup returns CDR1 SGHAT and CDR2 FQNNGV. This CDR3 contains 13 residues. Germline trimming cut 4 bases from V and 9 bases from J; bases unmatched to any gene: 8. CDR3 residues: CASSSPRDRKAFF. Written as DNA, the CDR3 is TGTGCCAGCAGCTCGCCCCGGGACAGAAAAGCTTTCTTT.

This chain links TRBV5-4 with TRBJ2-3; a possible D gene is TRBD1 (6 bases). V dropped 0 bases and J dropped 6 bases, with 17 bases sitting between them. Germline V gives CDR1 SGHNT, CDR2 YYREEE (reference sequence). The CDR3 has 16 amino acids. CDR3 in amino acids: CASSLGDIDLSDTQYF. Here the CDR3 DNA reads TGTGCCAGCAGCTTGGGGGACATAGATCTTTCGGATACGCAGTATTTT.

This chain uses TRBV5-1 with TRBJ2-3; 9 nucleotides line up with TRBD2. CDR3 size: 17 residues. Germline assignment: CDR1 SGHRS and CDR2 YFSETQ. Trimming took 3 bases from V and 5 from J; bases not matched to a gene: 13. The CDR3: CASSWGRSAGGQDTQYF. The CDR3 bases are TGCGCCAGCAGCTGGGGCCGGTCGGCGGGAGGGCAAGATACGCAGTATTTT.

The chain carries TRBV5-1 and TRBJ1-2, with D possibly TRBD1 on 5 matching bases. Germline V lookup: CDR1 SGHRS, CDR2 YFSETQ. Trimming removed 1 base at V and 6 bases at J, with 10 bases between. The CDR3 runs 13 residues. As DNA, the CDR3 is TGCGCCAGCAGCTTGAAGGGGTCGGATGGCTACACCTTC. It yields the protein CASSLKGSDGYTF.

This chain joins TRBV7-8 and TRBJ1-1; 8 bases fit TRBD1. The V and J ends lost 5 bases and 4 bases, in that order; junction bases with no gene match: 6. The germline gives CDR1 SGHVS, CDR2 FQNEAQ. The CDR3 sequence is 14 residues long. The CDR3 nucleotides read TGTGCCAGCAGCCGAAGGGACAGGCCCACTGAAGCTTTCTTT. Its translation is CASSRRDRPTEAFF.

The CDR3 protein is CASSPLDGDGYTF. CDR3 coding DNA: TGTGCCAGCTCACCATTGGACGGGGATGGCTACACCTTC. J is TRBJ1-2 and V is TRBV18; no firm D call. The CDR3 sequence is 13 residues long. Deletions cut 2 bases from V and 6 bases from J, with 10 bases between. CDR1 KGHSH and CDR2 LQKENI come from the germline V gene.

The V and J genes are TRBV27 and TRBJ2-7, with TRBD2 matching 7 bases. The germline CDR1 and CDR2 sequences are MNHEY and SMNVEV (reference sequence). V gave up 5 bases and J gave up 0 bases; unmatched junction bases: 13. The length of the CDR3 is 17 residues. CDR3 amino acids: CASSTLRGREGSYEQYF. Here the CDR3 DNA reads TGTGCCAGCAGTACCCTTCGGGGGAGGGAGGGCTCCTACGAGCAGTACTTC.

The chain uses TRBV4-3 and TRBJ2-1, with 11 bases matching TRBD2. V shed 0 bases, J shed 7 bases, and the junction held 2 bases outside the gene matches. Looked up from germline, CDR1 is LGHNA and CDR2 is YSLEER. CDR3 length: 15 amino acids. CDR3 bases: TGCGCCAGCAGCCAAGATAGCGGGAGGGCGAATGAGCAGTTCTTC. The encoded protein is CASSQDSGRANEQFF.

The chain has TRBV10-1 and TRBJ2-7; 9 bases agree with TRBD1. J gave up 3 bases and V 6 bases, and 12 bases lay outside the gene matches. There are 16 residues in the CDR3. CDR1 and CDR2 from the germline V gene are WNHNN and SYGVQD (reference sequence). CDR3 in amino acids: CASSRTGAEDYYEQYF. CDR3 in DNA: TGCGCCAGCAGCCGGACAGGGGCCGAGGACTACTACGAGCAGTACTTC.

This sequence joins TRBV19 and TRBJ2-3; possible D gene TRBD2, 6 bases. This CDR3 has 14 amino acids. Germline assignment: CDR1 LNHDA and CDR2 SQIVND (reference sequence). V lost 4 bases, J lost 3 bases, and 11 bases lay in between. CDR3 in DNA: TGTGCCAGTAGTAAAAGGGACTTGACAGATACGCAGTATTTT. This sequence encodes CASSKRDLTDTQYF. Using reference TRBV19 and TRBJ2-3 for the parts outside the CDR3, the full variable domain is DGGITQSPKYLFRKEGQNVTLSCEQNLNHDAMYWYRQDPGQGLRLIYYSQIVNDFQKGDIAEGYSVSREKKESFPLTVTSAQKNPTAFYLCASSKRDLTDTQYFGPGTRLTVL.

In its sample, this clone was seen a few times. The CDR3 reads CATSRGTVYGYTF. CDR3 in DNA: TGTGCCACCAGCAGAGGGACAGTCTATGGCTACACCTTC. The chain uses TRBV15 and TRBJ1-2; tentatively, D is TRBD1 (6 bases). Germline CDR1 and CDR2: LNHNV and YYDKDF (reference sequence). CDR3 size: 13 residues. V was cut by 1 base and J by 4 bases, with 7 bases left in between.

Of note for this clone: Within the sample, other DNA sequences also encode this same CDR3. The chain has TRBV5-1 and TRBJ1-1; 10 bases are shared with TRBD1. Germline-derived CDR1 and CDR2 are SGHRS and YFSETQ. The CDR3 has 14 amino acids. V lost 4 bases, J lost 2 bases, and 2 bases stayed unmatched. DNA for the CDR3: TGCGCCAGCAGCAGGGACAGGGGAAACACTGAAGCTTTCTTT. Protein product: CASSRDRGNTEAFF.

V usage is TRBV5-1 and J usage is TRBJ2-7; 11 bases are a match to TRBD1. This CDR3 spans 14 amino acids. The germline V gene encodes CDR1 SGHRS and CDR2 YFSETQ. V trimming: 0 bases; J trimming: 6 bases; junction bases outside the gene matches: 2. The CDR3 protein is CASSLGDRGTEQYF. DNA of the CDR3: TGCGCCAGCAGCTTGGGGGACAGGGGGACCGAGCAGTACTTC.

V gene TRBV7-2 combines with J gene TRBJ2-7, with 7 bases identical to TRBD2. CDR3 length: 16 amino acids. Germline loops: CDR1 SGHTA, CDR2 FQGNSA. Trimming took 0 bases from V and 2 from J; bases not matched to a gene: 7. The CDR3 sequence is CASSLAVSGYPYEQYF. The CDR3 bases are TGTGCCAGCAGCTTAGCAGTTAGCGGGTACCCCTACGAGCAGTACTTC.

The rearrangement links TRBV5-5 to TRBJ1-2, with D perhaps matching TRBD1 (5 bases). The length of the CDR3 is 13 residues. The V end was cut by 4 bases, the J end by 6 bases, with 13 bases between. In germline, CDR1 is SGHKS, CDR2 YYEKEE (reference sequence). The CDR3 DNA follows: TGTGCCAGCAGCCCCCAGGGTTGGAATGGCTACACCTTC. Its translation: CASSPQGWNGYTF. Together with reference TRBV5-5 and TRBJ1-2, the CDR3 gives the full variable domain: DAGVTQSPTHLIKTRGQQVTLRCSPISGHKSVSWYQQVLGQGPQFIFQYYEKEERGRGNFPDRFSARQFPNYSSELNVNALLLGDSALYLCASSPQGWNGYTFGSGTRLTVV.

In regard to this clone: This may arise from a read error, as a much more abundant clone is one base away. Other DNA sequences in this specimen translate into the identical CDR3. The J gene is TRBJ2-5, the V gene TRBV5-6; no clear D. V dropped 0 bases and J dropped 2 bases, with 5 bases sitting between them. Germline values: CDR1 SGHDT, CDR2 YYEEEE. CDR3 size: 13 residues. As DNA, the CDR3 is TGTGCCAGCAGCTTGGACAGACAAGAGACCCAGTACTTC. This gives the protein CASSLDRQETQYF.